The 21 T cell receptor beta chains below come from one sample, sequenced in a study of shared clonotypes between healthy human individuals. The data were produced by immunoSEQ multiplex PCR, yet TCRdb's version contains in-frame clones alone and is incomplete. The data show approximately 1,500,000 clones, approximately 97% seen once. Sequencing was carried out using naive CD4+ T cells sorted from blood. Indicated subset: CD45RA+ positively selected. Receptors were obtained from a man aged 25-40 years in good health.

The rearrangement links TRBV9 to TRBJ2-2, with D perhaps matching TRBD1 or TRBD2 (5 bases each). The CDR3 loop spans 16 amino acids. CDR1 is SGDLS, CDR2 YYNGEE, per germline. The germline V and J ends were trimmed by 5 bases and 1 base, with 15 bases remaining between them. CDR3 amino acids: CASREGAAGNTGELFF. The CDR3 region has the DNA TGTGCCAGCAGGGAAGGGGCGGCGGGGAACACCGGGGAGCTGTTTTTT.

The chain is built from TRBV11-2 and TRBJ1-5, with 7 bases matching TRBD1. The CDR3 extends over 16 amino acids. V lost 5 bases, J lost 5 bases, and 12 bases stayed unmatched. Germline V CDR1 and CDR2: SGHAT, FQNNGV. The CDR3 bases are TGTGCCAGCAGCCGAGGCACCGGGACAGACTATCAGCCCCAGCATTTT. It encodes CASSRGTGTDYQPQHF. Combining the CDR3 with reference TRBV11-2 and TRBJ1-5 gives the whole variable domain EAGVAQSPRYKIIEKRQSVAFWCNPISGHATLYWYQQILGQGPKLLIQFQNNGVVDDSQLPKDRFSAERLKGVDSTLKIQPAKLEDSAVYLCASSRGTGTDYQPQHFGDGTRLSIL.

Remarks on this clone: Other DNA sequences in this sample translate to the same CDR3. The genes are TRBV27 and TRBJ2-1; 12 bases line up with TRBD2. V trimming: 5 bases; J trimming: 5 bases; junction bases outside the gene matches: 4. The CDR3 has 15 residues. Germline V gene data show CDR1 as MNHEY and CDR2 as SMNVEV (reference sequence). Written as DNA, the CDR3 is TGTGCCAGCAGTCTTCTAGCGGGAGGGCACAATGAGCAGTTCTTC. Amino acid sequence: CASSLLAGGHNEQFF.

The genes are TRBV5-4 and TRBJ2-6; D unclear. CDR1 is SGHNT, CDR2 YYREEE, per germline (reference sequence). The CDR3 totals 15 residues. Deletions cut 4 bases from V and 0 bases from J, with 8 bases between. The CDR3 loop is CASSPAVSGANVLTF. The CDR3 DNA reads as TGTGCCAGCAGCCCTGCGGTCTCTGGGGCCAACGTCCTGACTTTC.

The J gene is TRBJ2-3, the V gene TRBV18; 7 bases line up with TRBD1. After removal of 4 bases from V and 4 bases from J, the junction contained 8 bases not matched to a gene. The CDR3 is 15 amino acids. Germline values: CDR1 KGHSH, CDR2 LQKENI. The CDR3 region is CASSRDRVGADTQYF. CDR3 nucleotides: TGTGCCAGCTCACGCGACAGGGTCGGAGCAGATACGCAGTATTTT.

J is TRBJ2-7 and V is TRBV5-6, with D uncertain. V shed 0 bases and J shed 5 bases, with 15 bases lying between them. CDR3 size: 15 residues. CDR1 and CDR2 from the germline V gene are SGHDT and YYEEEE. In DNA form, the CDR3 reads TGTGCCAGCAGCTTGGCCGAGCTTTTAAGGAACGAGCAGTACTTC. This codes for CASSLAELLRNEQYF.

The J gene is TRBJ1-1, the V gene TRBV4-1; D remains unclear. CDR3 length: 16 residues. V was trimmed by 0 bases and J by 1 base, leaving 12 bases between them. Germline CDR1 reads MGHRA; CDR2 reads YSYEKL. The DNA of the CDR3 is TGCGCCAGCAGCCAAGATACAATCCGGGGGAACACTGAAGCTTTCTTT. It specifies CASSQDTIRGNTEAFF.

This chain uses TRBV7-2 with TRBJ1-4; unclear D gene. The V and J ends lost 1 base and 0 bases respectively, with 6 bases between them. Germline values: CDR1 SGHTA, CDR2 FQGNSA. The CDR3 contains 15 residues. This chain's CDR3 is CASSLEGTTNEKLFF. Written as DNA, the CDR3 is TGTGCCAGCAGCTTAGAGGGAACAACTAATGAAAAACTGTTTTTT.

V and J are TRBV9 and TRBJ1-2; D might be TRBD1 (6 bases). Germline assignment: CDR1 SGDLS and CDR2 YYNGEE. The CDR3 contains 15 residues. V dropped 3 bases and J dropped 2 bases, with 14 bases sitting between them. CDR3 coding DNA: TGTGCCAGCAGCGGAGGAGGGGGTTCAAACTATGGCTACACCTTC. Translated: CASSGGGGSNYGYTF. Complete variable domain (other parts from reference TRBV9 and TRBJ1-2): DSGVTQTPKHLITATGQRVTLRCSPRSGDLSVYWYQQSLDQGLQFLIQYYNGEERAKGNILERFSAQQFPDLHSELNLSSLELGDSALYFCASSGGGGSNYGYTFGSGTRLTVV.

Concerning this clone itself: The same CDR3 is also encoded by other DNA sequences in this sample. The V call is TRBV7-9, the J call TRBJ1-2; TRBD1 agrees at 8 bases. Germline values: CDR1 SEHNR, CDR2 FQNEAQ (reference sequence). V lost 3 bases to trimming and J lost 5 bases; unmatched junction nucleotides: 2. CDR3 length: 13 residues. The CDR3 is CASSLGQEYGYTF. CDR3 coding DNA: TGTGCCAGCAGCTTGGGACAGGAGTATGGCTACACCTTC.

This clone showed up just once. J is TRBJ2-1 and V is TRBV30; TRBD2 agrees at 8 bases. From germline, CDR1 is GTSNPN and CDR2 SVGIG (reference sequence). The CDR3 length is 14 residues. Trimming removed 4 bases from V and 0 bases from J; junction bases left unmatched: 2. The chain's CDR3 is CAWTSGRSYNEQFF. CDR3 DNA: TGTGCCTGGACTAGCGGGCGCTCCTACAATGAGCAGTTCTTC.

V is TRBV6-1 and J is TRBJ2-1, with unresolved D. The V gene's germline CDR1 is MNHNS and CDR2 SASEGT. The CDR3 is 16 amino acids. Trimming shortened V by 2 bases and J by 3 bases, and 14 bases separated the two germline ends. CDR3: CASSESWALNYNEQFF. The CDR3 coding sequence is TGTGCCAGCAGTGAATCGTGGGCTCTTAACTACAATGAGCAGTTCTTC.

This rearrangement joins TRBV29-1 to TRBJ2-7, with 11 nucleotides matching TRBD1. The CDR3 spans 13 residues. Germline CDR1 reads SQVTM; CDR2 reads ANQGSEA. V shed 7 bases and J 3 bases; nucleotides not matched to a gene: 5. The CDR3: CSAGDRGYYEQYF. CDR3 in DNA: TGCAGCGCCGGGGACAGGGGGTACTACGAGCAGTACTTC.

The V and J genes are TRBV28 and TRBJ2-1; D remains unclear. In germline, CDR1 is MDHEN, CDR2 SYDVKM. This CDR3 has 13 amino acids. Trimming removed 7 bases from V and 4 bases from J, with 11 bases in between. The CDR3 loop reads CASTPGRYNEQFF. The CDR3 DNA reads TGTGCCAGCACGCCCGGCAGGTACAATGAGCAGTTCTTC. The entire variable domain, with the rest obtained from reference TRBV28 and TRBJ2-1, is as follows: DVKVTQSSRYLVKRTGEKVFLECVQDMDHENMFWYRQDPGLGLRLIYFSYDVKMKEKGDIPEGYSVSREKKERFSLILESASTNQTSMYLCASTPGRYNEQFFGPGTRLTVL.

The chain has TRBV7-9 and TRBJ2-3; 13 bases match TRBD2. The J segment lost 2 bases and the V segment lost 5 bases, leaving 13 bases of the junction unmatched. Germline-derived CDR1 and CDR2 are SEHNR and FQNEAQ (reference sequence). There are 19 residues in the CDR3. In DNA, the CDR3 is TGTGCCAGCAGCCCCCTCCTTGGACTAGCGGGAGAGCACACAGATACGCAGTATTTT. It is translated as CASSPLLGLAGEHTDTQYF.

J is TRBJ2-1 and V is TRBV18; D not resolved. The V end lost 4 bases, the J end lost 6 bases, and 7 bases lay between the germline ends. CDR3 length: 12 amino acids. CDR1 and CDR2 (germline): KGHSH, LQKENI. The CDR3 spells CASSHGGNEQFF. In nucleotides, the CDR3 is TGTGCCAGCTCACACGGCGGCAATGAGCAGTTCTTC.

A single count supports this clone. The chain employs TRBV28 and TRBJ1-5; 7 bases agree with TRBD1. Germline assignment: CDR1 MDHEN and CDR2 SYDVKM. With 5 bases clipped from V and 6 bases from J, the junction kept 4 bases outside the gene matches. This CDR3 has 13 residues. CDR3 sequence (DNA): TGTGCCAGCAGTGGACAGGTGCGTCAGCCCCAGCATTTT. It is translated as CASSGQVRQPQHF.

Of note for this clone: Germline is not matched at one junction end, which may reflect a read error. The J gene is TRBJ2-5, the V gene TRBV7-2; tentative D call: TRBD2 (6 bases). Per germline, CDR1 SGHTA and CDR2 FQGNSA. This CDR3 is built from 14 residues. CDR3 nucleotide sequence: TGTGCCAGCAGCTTAGCTAGCGGCCAAGAGGCCCAGTACTTC. It specifies CASSLASGQEAQYF. The entire variable domain, with the rest obtained from reference TRBV7-2 and TRBJ2-5, is as follows: GAGVSQSPSNKVTEKGKDVELRCDPISGHTALYWYRQSLGQGLEFLIYFQGNSAPDKSGLPSDRFSAERTGGSVSTLTIQRTQQEDSAVYLCASSLASGQEAQYFGPGTRLLVL.

This chain links TRBV28 with TRBJ2-3, with D possibly being TRBD1 or TRBD2 (5 bases each). V was clipped by 2 bases and J by 1 base, with 16 bases between them. The CDR3 is 17 residues long. Germline assignment: CDR1 MDHEN and CDR2 SYDVKM. CDR3 DNA sequence: TGTGCCAGCAGTTTAATTGGGACGGCCTCAGGCACAGATACGCAGTATTTT. Residues: CASSLIGTASGTDTQYF.

The rearrangement links TRBV5-6 to TRBJ2-5; perhaps TRBD1 as D (7 bases). CDR1 SGHDT and CDR2 YYEEEE come from the germline V gene. V lost 0 bases to trimming and J lost 4 bases, with 13 bases between them. The CDR3 has 15 amino acids. Here the CDR3 reads CASSLEQGRTETQYF. CDR3 sequence (DNA): TGTGCCAGCAGCTTGGAACAGGGGAGGACAGAGACCCAGTACTTC.

The CDR3 nucleotides are TGCGCCAGCAGCTTATGGACTAGCGGGAGGGTCGGGCGAGAGACCCAGTACTTC. Protein sequence: CASSLWTSGRVGRETQYF. This sequence joins TRBV5-1 and TRBJ2-5, with 15 bases identical to TRBD2. The CDR3 consists of 18 residues. Germline trimming cut 2 bases from V and 4 bases from J; bases unmatched to any gene: 9. Germline V lookup: CDR1 SGHRS, CDR2 YFSETQ.